Listed below are T cell receptor beta chains from one sample, sequenced in a study of blood T cell repertoires in COVID-19. Libraries were prepared by immunoSEQ multiplex PCR; TCRdb keeps only in-frame clonotypes and omits some of them. Counted here are roughly 260,000 clones, around 92% occurring once; the ten biggest clones make up 2% to 3%. Input material: peripheral blood. Receptor source: a person aged 18 to 29 with COVID-19, enrolled during active disease. Both conserved end residues are trimmed from each CDR3.

V gene	J gene	CDR3 protein
TRBV6-5	TRBJ1-2	ASGGRVDGYT
TRBV3-1/TRBV3-2	TRBJ2-2	ASSPGLAGFFTGELF
TRBV5-1	TRBJ2-2	ASNGGPNTGELF
TRBV18	TRBJ2-6	ASSPPSRDSGANVLT
TRBV29-1	TRBJ1-5	SVESGYNQPQH
TRBV5-1	TRBJ2-2	ASSTWTGGTGELF
TRBV9	TRBJ2-5	ASSGRLAGVGQETQY
TRBV25-1	TRBJ2-1	ASSGGTGNEQF
TRBV7-9	TRBJ1-1	ASSVGSGNTEAF
TRBV28	TRBJ2-7	ASSSLTREYTHEQY
TRBV19	TRBJ2-4	ARYRVSIQY
TRBV28	TRBJ1-4	ASSPARGAEEKLF
TRBV7-2	TRBJ2-5	ASSLSHRGQETQY
TRBV28	TRBJ1-6	ASTPPGSPLH
TRBV4-1	TRBJ1-2	ASSRTGEDYGYT
TRBV19	TRBJ1-5	ASMRGSGQPQH
TRBV6-6	TRBJ1-2	ASRLDRGPGYT
TRBV6-5	TRBJ2-7	ASSYALTGSPYEQY
TRBV2	TRBJ2-7	ASSATTGGYEQY
TRBV5-6	TRBJ2-3	ASSGGLLADTQY
TRBV29-1	TRBJ2-1	SVRPSAGTSVEQF
TRBV13	TRBJ2-7	ASSSQGSSYEQY
TRBV30	TRBJ2-3	AWSIADTQY
TRBV3-1/TRBV3-2	TRBJ2-3	ASSRGAGYSADTQY
TRBV6-4	TRBJ1-2	ASILPGTGDPNPRGYT
TRBV19	TRBJ1-2	ASSMWDREGNYGYT
TRBV21-1	TRBJ1-2	ASSKGDRVSGYT
TRBV4-3	TRBJ2-3	ASSQGTGAGTDTQY
TRBV11-2	TRBJ1-1	ASSARDSEAF
TRBV28	TRBJ1-6	ASLRHREGSPLH
TRBV5-5	TRBJ2-5	ASSLVTGGAETQY
TRBV5-1	TRBJ2-5	ASSSQETQY
TRBV6-5	TRBJ2-7	ASSTSGTGALKY
TRBV2	TRBJ2-7	ASSPRTSGTLYEQY
TRBV7-6	TRBJ2-6	ASSPRLAGVWGANVLT
TRBV6-5	TRBJ2-7	ASSYSERGTYEQY
TRBV25-1	TRBJ2-3	ASSEEGAGDTQY
TRBV27	TRBJ2-7	ASSYNSGVPPEY
TRBV24-1	TRBJ2-5	ATSKRTSGGETQY
TRBV7-9	TRBJ2-7	ASSLALFSSGSSYEQY
TRBV4-1	TRBJ2-1	ASSQDEGGNEQF
TRBV27	TRBJ2-7	ASSTGWGTAYEQY
TRBV28	TRBJ1-5	ASRSAGGRQPQH